This T cell receptor (beta chain) originates from a study of cytomegalovirus exposure and HLA in healthy donors. Vbeta (60) and Jbeta (13) primers were used in the PCR. The protocol was immunoSEQ multiplex PCR, while the TCRdb copy is restricted to in-frame clones and leaves out a portion. Here the sample spans 180,000 or so clones, 76% being singletons. The study's findings and limits: Association with HLA alleles at 0.05 false discovery rate was found for 16,951 TCR beta sequences in a later analysis. One cluster of highly shared sequence variants probably arose as a sequencing artifact.

The CDR3 covers 15 residues. Germline assignment: CDR1 SGHAT and CDR2 FQNNGV. V was shortened by 0 bases and J by 8 bases, with 16 bases between the two germline ends. About this clone itself: What it recognizes is unknown.

V is TRBV11-2 and J is TRBJ1-2, with D tentatively TRBD1 (5 bases). The sequence came from a woman under 40 in good health and CMV-seropositive. What was sequenced was PBMCs. CDR3 sequence: CASSLDPAGSEGYTF. As DNA, the CDR3 is TGTGCCAGCAGCTTAGATCCGGCAGGGTCTGAGGGCTACACCTTC.